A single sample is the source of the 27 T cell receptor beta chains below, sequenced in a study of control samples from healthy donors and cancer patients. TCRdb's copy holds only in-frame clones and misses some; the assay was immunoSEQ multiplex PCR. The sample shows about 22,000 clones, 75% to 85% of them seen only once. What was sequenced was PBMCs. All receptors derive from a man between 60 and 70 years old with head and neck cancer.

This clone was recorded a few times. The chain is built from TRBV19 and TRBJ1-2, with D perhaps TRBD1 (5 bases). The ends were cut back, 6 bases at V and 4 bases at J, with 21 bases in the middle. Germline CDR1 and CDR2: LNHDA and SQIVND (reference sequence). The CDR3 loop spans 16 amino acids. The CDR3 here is CASRAPTVVRSYGYTF. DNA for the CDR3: TGTGCCAGTAGAGCTCCGACAGTCGTAAGATCCTATGGCTACACCTTC.

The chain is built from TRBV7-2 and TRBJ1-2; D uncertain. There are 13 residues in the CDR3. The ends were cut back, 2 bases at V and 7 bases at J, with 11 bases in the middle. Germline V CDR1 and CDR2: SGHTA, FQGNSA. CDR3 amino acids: CASSLNSGVGYTF. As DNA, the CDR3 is TGTGCCAGCAGCTTAAACTCGGGAGTTGGCTACACCTTC. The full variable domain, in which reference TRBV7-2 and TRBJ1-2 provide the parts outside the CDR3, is GAGVSQSPSNKVTEKGKDVELRCDPISGHTALYWYRQSLGQGLEFLIYFQGNSAPDKSGLPSDRFSAERTGGSVSTLTIQRTQQEDSAVYLCASSLNSGVGYTFGSGTRLTVV.

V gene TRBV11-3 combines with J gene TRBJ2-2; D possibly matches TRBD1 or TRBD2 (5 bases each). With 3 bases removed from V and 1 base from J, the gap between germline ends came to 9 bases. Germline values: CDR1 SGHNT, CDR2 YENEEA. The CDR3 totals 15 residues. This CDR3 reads CASSLGRLNTGELFF. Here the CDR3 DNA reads TGTGCCAGCAGCTTGGGACGGCTGAACACCGGGGAGCTGTTTTTT.

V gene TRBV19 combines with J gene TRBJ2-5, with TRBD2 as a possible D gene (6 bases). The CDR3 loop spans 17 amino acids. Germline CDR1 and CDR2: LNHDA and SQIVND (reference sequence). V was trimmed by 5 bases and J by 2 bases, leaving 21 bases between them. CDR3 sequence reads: CASSPSGGGGRQETQYF. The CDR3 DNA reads TGTGCCAGTAGTCCCAGTGGGGGAGGAGGGAGGCAAGAGACCCAGTACTTC.

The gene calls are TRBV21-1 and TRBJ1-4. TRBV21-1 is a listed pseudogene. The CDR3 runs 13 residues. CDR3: CASSKLTHEKLFF. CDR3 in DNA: TGTGCCAGCAGCAAATTGACCCATGAAAAACTGTTTTTT.

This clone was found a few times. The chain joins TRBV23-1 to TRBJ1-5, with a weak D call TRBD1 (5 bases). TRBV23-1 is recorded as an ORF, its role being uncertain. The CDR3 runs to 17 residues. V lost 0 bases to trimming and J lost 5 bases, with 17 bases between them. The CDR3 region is CASSQSLGQGEDQPQHF. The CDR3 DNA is TGCGCCAGCAGTCAATCATTAGGGCAGGGCGAAGATCAGCCCCAGCATTTT.

CDR3 coding DNA: TGCAGCGCAGAGGGCCTGAACACTGAAGCTTTCTTT. Translation gives CSAEGLNTEAFF. V usage is TRBV29-1 and J usage is TRBJ1-1; D call uncertain. V gave up 7 bases and J gave up 0 bases, with 9 bases separating them. The CDR3 has 12 amino acids. Per the germline V gene, CDR1 is SQVTM and CDR2 is ANQGSEA.

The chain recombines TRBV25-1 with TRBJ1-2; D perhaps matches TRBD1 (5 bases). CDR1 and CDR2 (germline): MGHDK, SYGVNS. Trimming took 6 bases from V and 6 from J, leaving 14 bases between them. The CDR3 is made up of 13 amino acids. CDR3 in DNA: TGTGCCAGCAGCGCGGGACTCGGGAATGGCTACACCTTC. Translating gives CASSAGLGNGYTF.

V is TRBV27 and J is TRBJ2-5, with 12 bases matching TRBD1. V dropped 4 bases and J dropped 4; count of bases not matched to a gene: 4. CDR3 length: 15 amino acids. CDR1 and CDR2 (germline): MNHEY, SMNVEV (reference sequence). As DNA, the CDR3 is TGTGCCAGCAGTTCCGGGACAGGGGGCGTAGAGACCCAGTACTTC. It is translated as CASSSGTGGVETQYF.

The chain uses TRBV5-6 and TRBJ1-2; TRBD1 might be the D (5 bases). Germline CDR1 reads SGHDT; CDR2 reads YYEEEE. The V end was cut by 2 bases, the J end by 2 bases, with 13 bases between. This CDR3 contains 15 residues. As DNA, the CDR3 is TGTGCCAGCAGCTTCGGGTCGGGGCGGAACTATGGCTACACCTTC. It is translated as CASSFGSGRNYGYTF.

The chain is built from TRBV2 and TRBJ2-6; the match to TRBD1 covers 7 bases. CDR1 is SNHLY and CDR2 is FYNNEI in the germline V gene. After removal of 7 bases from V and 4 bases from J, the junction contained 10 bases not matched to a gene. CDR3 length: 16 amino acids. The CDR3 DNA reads TGTGCCAGCACCGGGGCCGAGGGACAGGGGGCCAACGTCCTGACTTTC. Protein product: CASTGAEGQGANVLTF.

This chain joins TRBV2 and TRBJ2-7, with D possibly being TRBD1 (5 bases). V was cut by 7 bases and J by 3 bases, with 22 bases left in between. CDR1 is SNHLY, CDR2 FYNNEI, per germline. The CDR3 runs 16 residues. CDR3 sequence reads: CASIPLPWPGNYEQYF. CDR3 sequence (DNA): TGTGCCAGCATTCCCCTACCTTGGCCAGGGAACTACGAGCAGTACTTC.

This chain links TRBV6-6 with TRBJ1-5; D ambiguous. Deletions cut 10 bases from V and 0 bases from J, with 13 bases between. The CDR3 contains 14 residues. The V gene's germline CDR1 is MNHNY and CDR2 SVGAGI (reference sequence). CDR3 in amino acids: CATWTEDSNQPQHF. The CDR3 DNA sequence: TGTGCCACCTGGACGGAAGATAGCAATCAGCCCCAGCATTTT.

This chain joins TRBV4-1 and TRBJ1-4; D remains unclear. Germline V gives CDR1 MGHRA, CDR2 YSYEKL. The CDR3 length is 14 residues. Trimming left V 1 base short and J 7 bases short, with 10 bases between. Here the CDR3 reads CASSQVGSVEKLFF. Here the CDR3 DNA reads TGCGCCAGCAGCCAAGTAGGGTCGGTTGAAAAACTGTTTTTT.

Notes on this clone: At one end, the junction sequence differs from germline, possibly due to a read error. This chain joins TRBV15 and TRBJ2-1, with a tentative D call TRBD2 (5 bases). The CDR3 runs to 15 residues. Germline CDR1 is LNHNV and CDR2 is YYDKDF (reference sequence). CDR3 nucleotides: TGTGCCACCAGCGGAGAGGCGAGAGACTACACTGAGCAGTTCTTC. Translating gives CATSGEARDYTEQFF.

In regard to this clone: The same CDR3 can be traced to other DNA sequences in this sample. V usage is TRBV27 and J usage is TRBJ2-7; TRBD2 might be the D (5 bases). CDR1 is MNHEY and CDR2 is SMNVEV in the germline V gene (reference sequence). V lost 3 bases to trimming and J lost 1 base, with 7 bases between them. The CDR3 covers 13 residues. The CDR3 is CASSFTGSYEQYF. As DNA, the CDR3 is TGTGCCAGCAGTTTTACGGGGTCCTACGAGCAGTACTTC.

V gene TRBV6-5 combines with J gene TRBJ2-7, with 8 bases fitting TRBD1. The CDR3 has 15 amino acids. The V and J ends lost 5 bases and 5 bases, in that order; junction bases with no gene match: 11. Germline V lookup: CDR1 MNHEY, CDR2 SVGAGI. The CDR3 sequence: CASSPGQGAINEQYF. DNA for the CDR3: TGTGCCAGCAGTCCTGGGCAGGGGGCGATTAACGAGCAGTACTTC.

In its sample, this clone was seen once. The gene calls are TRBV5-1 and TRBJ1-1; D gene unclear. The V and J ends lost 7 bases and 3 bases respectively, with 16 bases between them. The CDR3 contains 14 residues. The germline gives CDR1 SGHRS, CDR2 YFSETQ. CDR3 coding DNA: TGCGCCAGCGCGTTCGGGGAGGCGCACACTGAAGCTTTCTTT. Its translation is CASAFGEAHTEAFF.

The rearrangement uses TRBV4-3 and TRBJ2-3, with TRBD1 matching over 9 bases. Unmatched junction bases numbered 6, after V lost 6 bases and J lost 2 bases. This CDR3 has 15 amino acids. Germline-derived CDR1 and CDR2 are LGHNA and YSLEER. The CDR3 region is CASRGDRVSTDTQYF. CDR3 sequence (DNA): TGCGCCAGCAGGGGGGACAGGGTGTCCACAGATACGCAGTATTTT.

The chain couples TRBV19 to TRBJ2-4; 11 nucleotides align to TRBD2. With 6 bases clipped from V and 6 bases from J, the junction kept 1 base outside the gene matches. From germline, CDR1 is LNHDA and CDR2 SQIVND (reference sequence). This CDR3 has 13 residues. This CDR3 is CASSTSGGNIQYF. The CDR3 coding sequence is TGTGCCAGTAGCACTAGCGGGGGAAACATTCAGTACTTC. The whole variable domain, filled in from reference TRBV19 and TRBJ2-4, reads DGGITQSPKYLFRKEGQNVTLSCEQNLNHDAMYWYRQDPGQGLRLIYYSQIVNDFQKGDIAEGYSVSREKKESFPLTVTSAQKNPTAFYLCASSTSGGNIQYFGAGTRLSVL.

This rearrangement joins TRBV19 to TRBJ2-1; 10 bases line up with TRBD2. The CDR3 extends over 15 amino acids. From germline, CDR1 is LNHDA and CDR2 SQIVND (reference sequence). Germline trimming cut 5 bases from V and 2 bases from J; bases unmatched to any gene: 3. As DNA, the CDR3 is TGTGCCAGTAGTGTAACTAGCGGGGCCTACAATGAGCAGTTCTTC. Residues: CASSVTSGAYNEQFF.

The CDR3 DNA sequence: TGTGCCAGCGAGGTGAGGCAGGGTATTGGCTACACCTTC. This encodes CASEVRQGIGYTF. The gene calls are TRBV6-5 and TRBJ1-2, with D maybe TRBD1 (5 bases). The CDR3 consists of 13 residues. The V gene's germline CDR1 is MNHEY and CDR2 SVGAGI. The V and J ends lost 8 bases and 7 bases respectively, with 17 bases between them.

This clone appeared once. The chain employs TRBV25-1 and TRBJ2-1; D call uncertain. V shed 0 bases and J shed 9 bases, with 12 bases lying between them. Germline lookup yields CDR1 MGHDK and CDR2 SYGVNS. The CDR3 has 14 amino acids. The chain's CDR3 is CASSEYPVRSEQFF. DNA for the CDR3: TGTGCCAGCAGTGAATATCCCGTTCGCAGTGAGCAGTTCTTC.

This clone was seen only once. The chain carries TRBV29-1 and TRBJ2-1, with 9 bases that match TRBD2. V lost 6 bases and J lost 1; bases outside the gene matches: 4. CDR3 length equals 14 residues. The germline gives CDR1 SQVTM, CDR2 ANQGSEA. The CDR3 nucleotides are TGCAGCGTGTCGGGACTAGCATCCTACAATGAGCAGTTCTTC. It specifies CSVSGLASYNEQFF.

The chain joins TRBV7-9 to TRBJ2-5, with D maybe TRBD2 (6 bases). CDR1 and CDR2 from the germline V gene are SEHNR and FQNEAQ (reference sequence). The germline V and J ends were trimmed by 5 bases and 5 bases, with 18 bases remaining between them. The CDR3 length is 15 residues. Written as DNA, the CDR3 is TGTGCCAGCAGCGCCGGGACTCGAGATGGGGAGACCCAGTACTTC. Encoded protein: CASSAGTRDGETQYF.

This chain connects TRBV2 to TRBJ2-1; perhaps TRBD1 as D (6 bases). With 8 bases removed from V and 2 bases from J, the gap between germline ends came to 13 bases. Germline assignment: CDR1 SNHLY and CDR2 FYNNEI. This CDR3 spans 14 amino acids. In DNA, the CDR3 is TGTGCCAGCCACGCGCAGGGGCCCTACAATGAGCAGTTCTTC. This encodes CASHAQGPYNEQFF.

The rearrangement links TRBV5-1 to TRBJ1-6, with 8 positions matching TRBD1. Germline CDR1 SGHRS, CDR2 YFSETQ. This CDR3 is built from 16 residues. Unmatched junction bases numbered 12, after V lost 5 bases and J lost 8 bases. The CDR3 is CASSYDRQGQDSPLHF. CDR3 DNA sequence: TGCGCCAGCAGTTATGATCGACAGGGACAGGATTCACCCCTCCACTTT.